A single sample gave rise to the 27 T cell receptor beta chains below, sequenced in a study of CD8+ T cells in alopecia areata. Sample treatment: oral pan-JAK inhibitor, 5-10 mg twice daily. After isolation, RNA underwent reverse transcription to generate cDNA as the sequencing template. Sequencing was performed with immunoSEQ multiplex PCR; in TCRdb, only in-frame clones are kept and a portion is missing. Of approximately 220,000 clones listed, more than 30% are singletons. The sequencing here drew on CD4+ T cells sorted from blood, taken around week 34, from a patient treated with tofacitinib. All receptors derive from a human donor with alopecia areata.

This clone was detected only a few times. The chain joins TRBV30 to TRBJ1-2; D may be TRBD1 (5 bases). The ends were cut back, 4 bases at V and 8 bases at J, with 26 bases in the middle. Germline CDR1 GTSNPN, CDR2 SVGIG (reference sequence). This CDR3 comprises 16 residues. The CDR3 loop reads CAWTVSFRGDTMGYTF. The CDR3 nucleotides read TGTGCCTGGACAGTATCTTTTCGGGGCGATACTATGGGCTACACCTTC. Supplemented by reference TRBV30 and TRBJ1-2, the full variable domain reads SQTIHQWPATLVQPVGSPLSLECTVEGTSNPNLYWYRQAAGRGLQLLFYSVGIGQISSEVPQNLSASRPQDRQFILSSKKLLLSDSGFYLCAWTVSFRGDTMGYTFGSGTRLTVV.

There are a few counts of this clone. V and J are TRBV29-1 and TRBJ1-1; D is perhaps TRBD1 (5 bases). Germline V gives CDR1 SQVTM, CDR2 ANQGSEA. The CDR3 loop spans 13 amino acids. The CDR3 region is CRGEGTTPTEAFF. The DNA of the CDR3 is TGCAGGGGGGAGGGAACAACCCCCACTGAAGCTTTCTTT.

The chain is built from TRBV19 and TRBJ1-1; D is possibly TRBD1 (6 bases). Between the trimmed V and J ends, which lost 8 bases and 4 bases, there was a span of 20 bases. Germline V gene lookup returns CDR1 LNHDA and CDR2 SQIVND (reference sequence). This CDR3 is 15 amino acids long. The chain's CDR3 is CASGGWGAGGTEAFF. The CDR3 nucleotides are TGTGCCAGTGGAGGCTGGGGGGCGGGAGGCACTGAAGCTTTCTTT.

This clone has a handful of counts. CDR3 sequence: CASSFGTSGSGETQYF. The CDR3 region has the DNA TGCGCCAGCAGCTTTGGAACCAGCGGGAGTGGAGAGACCCAGTACTTC. The chain employs TRBV5-1 and TRBJ2-5; TRBD2 agrees at 8 bases. The CDR3 length is 16 residues. V lost 2 bases and J lost 4; bases outside the gene matches: 10. The germline CDR1 and CDR2 sequences are SGHRS and YFSETQ.

In its sample, this clone was seen a few times. V and J are TRBV5-4 and TRBJ2-7; D possibly corresponds to TRBD1 (5 bases). This CDR3 has 15 residues. V lost 4 bases and J lost 5, with 19 bases in between. Looked up from germline, CDR1 is SGHNT and CDR2 is YYREEE (reference sequence). CDR3 region: CASSPQWTKNHEQYF. The DNA of the CDR3 is TGTGCCAGCAGCCCCCAATGGACAAAGAACCACGAGCAGTACTTC. Together with reference TRBV5-4 and TRBJ2-7, the CDR3 gives the full variable domain: ETGVTQSPTHLIKTRGQQVTLRCSSQSGHNTVSWYQQALGQGPQFIFQYYREEENGRGNFPPRFSGLQFPNYSSELNVNALELDDSALYLCASSPQWTKNHEQYFGPGTRLTVT.

Here the CDR3 reads CASTPGTSYYNEQFF. CDR3 DNA: TGTGCCAGTACCCCCGGGACTAGCTACTACAATGAGCAGTTCTTC. The chain combines TRBV19 with TRBJ2-1, with 9 bases fitting TRBD2. After removal of 7 bases from V and 3 bases from J, the junction contained 7 bases not matched to a gene. The CDR3 has 15 residues. Germline CDR1 reads LNHDA; CDR2 reads SQIVND (reference sequence). Full variable domain (remainder filled in from reference TRBV19 and TRBJ2-1): DGGITQSPKYLFRKEGQNVTLSCEQNLNHDAMYWYRQDPGQGLRLIYYSQIVNDFQKGDIAEGYSVSREKKESFPLTVTSAQKNPTAFYLCASTPGTSYYNEQFFGPGTRLTVL.

This sequence joins TRBV14 and TRBJ2-3; D is undetermined. CDR3 size: 13 residues. Germline lookup yields CDR1 SGHDN and CDR2 FVKESK. The V gene lost 0 bases and the J gene lost 6 bases, with 7 bases spanning the gap. Here the CDR3 reads CASSQDTADTQYF. The CDR3 DNA sequence: TGTGCCAGCAGCCAAGACACAGCGGATACGCAGTATTTT.

The chain has TRBV6-5 and TRBJ2-1; 10 positions agree with TRBD2. V lost 4 bases to trimming and J lost 6 bases; unmatched junction nucleotides: 3. There are 14 residues in the CDR3. Germline V gene data show CDR1 as MNHEY and CDR2 as SVGAGI. The DNA of the CDR3 is TGTGCCAGCAGTTCTAGCGGGAGCCTCAATGAGCAGTTCTTC. Its protein is CASSSSGSLNEQFF.

As to this clone: Other nucleotide sequences in the sample specify the same CDR3. The chain uses TRBV4-1 and TRBJ2-3; TRBD2 aligns across 10 bases. This CDR3 has 16 amino acids. The germline gives CDR1 MGHRA, CDR2 YSYEKL. V was pared by 4 bases and J by 2 bases, with 6 bases of the junction left unmatched. For the CDR3, the DNA is TGCGCCAGCAGCCCCTCAGCGGGGGGGAACACAGATACGCAGTATTTT. Translating it yields CASSPSAGGNTDTQYF.

This clone was recorded many times. The chain combines TRBV7-9 with TRBJ2-5; D is undetermined. The CDR3 is 11 residues long. The germline gives CDR1 SEHNR, CDR2 FQNEAQ (reference sequence). Deletions cut 4 bases from V and 5 bases from J, with 5 bases between. CDR3 amino acids: CASSSRETQYF. The CDR3 DNA is TGTGCCAGCAGCTCACGGGAGACCCAGTACTTC. The variable domain in full, completed from reference TRBV7-9 and TRBJ2-5, reads DTGVSQNPRHKITKRGQNVTFRCDPISEHNRLYWYRQTLGQGPEFLTYFQNEAQLEKSRLLSDRFSAERPKGSFSTLEIQRTEQGDSAMYLCASSSRETQYFGPGTRLLVL.

CDR3 nucleotide sequence: TGCAGCCCTTGCAGTTGTACGGCTACTTCAAATGGCTACACCTTC. Protein product: CSPCSCTATSNGYTF. V gene TRBV29-1 combines with J gene TRBJ1-2; D is unresolved. The CDR3 spans 15 residues. V dropped 8 bases and J dropped 6 bases, with 25 bases sitting between them. CDR1 SQVTM and CDR2 ANQGSEA come from the germline V gene.

V usage is TRBV18 and J usage is TRBJ1-5; TRBD1 matches at 7 bases. V shed 6 bases and J 6 bases; nucleotides not matched to a gene: 5. CDR3 length: 13 amino acids. Germline CDR1 and CDR2: KGHSH and LQKENI. The CDR3, as DNA: TGTGCCAGCTCCAAGGGGGCGCGTCAGCCCCAGCATTTT. Translation: CASSKGARQPQHF.

The chain uses TRBV27 and TRBJ2-3; D may correspond to TRBD1 or TRBD2 (5 bases each). V was shortened by 4 bases and J by 3 bases, with 8 bases between the two germline ends. The CDR3 runs 13 residues. From germline, CDR1 is MNHEY and CDR2 SMNVEV (reference sequence). CDR3 protein: CASSWGWTDTQYF. DNA for the CDR3: TGTGCCAGCAGTTGGGGGTGGACAGATACGCAGTATTTT.

This sequence joins TRBV29-1 and TRBJ2-7; 9 bases agree with TRBD2. From germline, CDR1 is SQVTM and CDR2 ANQGSEA. V shed 7 bases and J 0 bases; nucleotides not matched to a gene: 13. The CDR3 covers 16 residues. The CDR3 reads CSADIAGAGLSYEQYF. Here the CDR3 DNA reads TGCAGCGCGGACATAGCGGGAGCAGGCCTCTCCTACGAGCAGTACTTC.

This clone was counted at least ten times. This chain connects TRBV5-1 to TRBJ2-6, with D possibly TRBD1 on 6 matching bases. In germline, CDR1 is SGHRS, CDR2 YFSETQ. V dropped 1 base and J dropped 0 bases, with 11 bases sitting between them. The CDR3 is made up of 17 amino acids. For the CDR3, the DNA is TGCGCCAGCAGCTTGCAGGGGCAAAACTCTGGGGCCAACGTCCTGACTTTC. It translates to CASSLQGQNSGANVLTF. The full variable domain, rest sourced from reference TRBV5-1 and TRBJ2-6, is KAGVTQTPRYLIKTRGQQVTLSCSPISGHRSVSWYQQTPGQGLQFLFEYFSETQRNKGNFPGRFSGRQFSNSRSEMNVSTLELGDSALYLCASSLQGQNSGANVLTFGAGSRLTVL.

V and J are TRBV7-2 and TRBJ1-5; D unclear. From germline, CDR1 is SGHTA and CDR2 FQGNSA. Trimming pared 2 bases from V and 2 bases from J, leaving 7 bases between. This CDR3 is 14 amino acids long. The CDR3 sequence: CASSLIHGNQPQHF. The CDR3 DNA follows: TGTGCCAGCAGCTTAATCCATGGCAATCAGCCCCAGCATTTT.

The rearrangement uses TRBV29-1 and TRBJ1-1, with D unclear. V was shortened by 8 bases and J by 0 bases, with 10 bases between the two germline ends. CDR3 size: 12 residues. The germline V gene encodes CDR1 SQVTM and CDR2 ANQGSEA. The CDR3 nucleotides read TGCAGCTCCGGTAGCTTGAACACTGAAGCTTTCTTT. Its translation: CSSGSLNTEAFF.

The chain links TRBV19 to TRBJ1-5; 7 positions match TRBD1. J lost 11 bases, V lost 4 bases, and 20 bases had no gene match. CDR1 LNHDA and CDR2 SQIVND come from the germline V gene (reference sequence). CDR3 length equals 17 residues. The CDR3 bases are TGTGCCAGTAGTAACCCCCGGGACAGAGGTTGGCTGCAAGCCCAGCATTTT. Its protein is CASSNPRDRGWLQAQHF.

The chain employs TRBV15 and TRBJ2-3; TRBD2 matches 9 bases. This CDR3 is 15 amino acids long. The V segment lost 0 bases and the J segment 6 bases; nucleotides outside the gene matches: 4. Germline assignment: CDR1 LNHNV and CDR2 YYDKDF (reference sequence). CDR3 in DNA: TGTGCCACCAGCAGAGATACGAGCGGGAGGGATACGCAGTATTTT. Its translation: CATSRDTSGRDTQYF.

The gene calls are TRBV27 and TRBJ2-2, with D tentatively TRBD1 (5 bases). Germline V gene data show CDR1 as MNHEY and CDR2 as SMNVEV (reference sequence). Trimming took 4 bases from V and 0 from J, leaving 12 bases between them. This CDR3 contains 16 residues. CDR3 sequence (DNA): TGTGCCAGCAGTTCCCCCCAGGGCGCGAACACCGGGGAGCTGTTTTTT. Translated, it gives CASSSPQGANTGELFF.

This clone has a handful of counts. The V call is TRBV2, the J call TRBJ2-1, with TRBD2 matching over 8 bases. Germline loops: CDR1 SNHLY, CDR2 FYNNEI. J lost 9 bases, V lost 3 bases, and 13 bases had no gene match. CDR3 length equals 16 residues. CDR3 in DNA: TGTGCCAGCAGTGAGGGTCCCGGACTAGCCAATCCTGAGCAGTTCTTC. Its translation is CASSEGPGLANPEQFF.

This clone has a handful of counts. Its ends do not fully match the called genes, so a read error is possible. V usage is TRBV2 and J usage is TRBJ1-6; no clear D. Germline V lookup: CDR1 SNHLY, CDR2 FYNNEI. This CDR3 is 12 amino acids long. CDR3 amino acids: CASRGYNTPLHF. For the CDR3, the DNA is TGTGCCAGCAGAGGATATAATACACCCCTCCACTTT.

This clone was seen a few times. The CDR3 nucleotides read TGTGCCAGCAGTAAGGGGAACAGGGGGCTCTACGAGCAGTACTTC. It translates to CASSKGNRGLYEQYF. The chain recombines TRBV2 with TRBJ2-7; 9 nucleotides agree with TRBD1. Germline V lookup: CDR1 SNHLY, CDR2 FYNNEI. The CDR3 covers 15 residues. V was pared by 5 bases and J by 3 bases, with 8 bases of the junction left unmatched.

This clone occurred a few times. The V and J genes are TRBV5-1 and TRBJ2-7; TRBD1 matches at 9 bases. The CDR3 runs to 15 residues. Germline V gives CDR1 SGHRS, CDR2 YFSETQ. The J segment lost 3 bases and the V segment lost 0 bases, leaving 4 bases of the junction unmatched. CDR3 in DNA: TGCGCCAGCAGCTTGGGTGGACAGGGGTACTACGAGCAGTACTTC. It codes for CASSLGGQGYYEQYF. Supplemented by reference TRBV5-1 and TRBJ2-7, the full variable domain reads KAGVTQTPRYLIKTRGQQVTLSCSPISGHRSVSWYQQTPGQGLQFLFEYFSETQRNKGNFPGRFSGRQFSNSRSEMNVSTLELGDSALYLCASSLGGQGYYEQYFGPGTRLTVT.

The CDR3 DNA reads as TGCAGCGTACGAACAGGGAACACCGGGGAGCTGTTTTTT. Its protein product is CSVRTGNTGELFF. The chain is built from TRBV29-1 and TRBJ2-2, with D possibly being TRBD1 (5 bases). V lost 6 bases and J lost 1, with 9 bases in between. The CDR3 runs to 13 residues. The germline V gene has CDR1 SQVTM and CDR2 ANQGSEA.

The chain combines TRBV7-9 with TRBJ2-7; D may match TRBD1 or TRBD2 (5 bases each). The CDR3 covers 13 residues. V was trimmed by 8 bases and J by 2 bases, leaving 13 bases between them. Per the germline V gene, CDR1 is SEHNR and CDR2 is FQNEAQ (reference sequence). CDR3 nucleotide sequence: TGTGCCAGCGTCCGGGACGGGGCCTACGAGCAGTACTTC. It is translated as CASVRDGAYEQYF.

V gene TRBV30 combines with J gene TRBJ2-1; perhaps TRBD2 as D (5 bases). The CDR3 is 12 amino acids. Germline V gene data show CDR1 as GTSNPN and CDR2 as SVGIG (reference sequence). Trimming removed 4 bases from V and 7 bases from J, with 11 bases in between. The CDR3 region is CAWIGDKNEQFF. CDR3 bases: TGTGCCTGGATCGGGGATAAAAATGAGCAGTTCTTC.